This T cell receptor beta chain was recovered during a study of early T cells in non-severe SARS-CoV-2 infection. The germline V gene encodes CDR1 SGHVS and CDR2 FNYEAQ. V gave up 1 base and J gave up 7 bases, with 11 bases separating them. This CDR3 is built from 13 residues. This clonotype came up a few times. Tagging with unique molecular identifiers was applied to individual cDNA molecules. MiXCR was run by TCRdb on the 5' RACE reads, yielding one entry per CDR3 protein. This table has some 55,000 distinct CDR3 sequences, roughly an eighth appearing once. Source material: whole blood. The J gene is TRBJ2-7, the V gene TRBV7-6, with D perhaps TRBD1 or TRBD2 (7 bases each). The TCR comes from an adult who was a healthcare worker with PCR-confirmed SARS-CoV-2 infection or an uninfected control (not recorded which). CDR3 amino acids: CASSLDQGGEQYF. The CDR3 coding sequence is TGTGCCAGCAGCTTAGACCAGGGGGGGGAGCAGTACTTC.